This T cell receptor (beta chain) was sequenced during a study of blood T cell repertoires in COVID-19. Study context: The samples span acute and convalescent COVID-19 from the United States, Italy and Spain. T cells, B-cell-depleted T cells, or PBMCs provided the cDNA or gDNA that served as material.

Germline loops: CDR1 LGHDT, CDR2 YNNKEL (reference sequence). Trimming cost V 4 bases and J 1 base; bases outside gene matches: 3. This CDR3 comprises 15 residues. Original methodology: From reference gene primer amplification, estimates of nucleated cell counts were derived. The repertoire was sequenced with immunoSEQ multiplex PCR; TCRdb's copy has only in-frame clones and lacks some. V, J and clone size are those of that table, while D and trimming were read from the DNA. The table shows about 76,000 clones, with approximately 86% occurring only once. The sequence was obtained from a human donor in a cohort sampled during active COVID-19. The sample was peripheral blood. The rearrangement joins TRBV3-1 (or the pseudogene TRBV3-2) to TRBJ1-2; TRBD1 matches 10 bases. In nucleotides, the CDR3 is TGTGCCAGCAGCCTTCGGACAGGGGGTAACTATGGCTACACCTTC. Residues: CASSLRTGGNYGYTF.